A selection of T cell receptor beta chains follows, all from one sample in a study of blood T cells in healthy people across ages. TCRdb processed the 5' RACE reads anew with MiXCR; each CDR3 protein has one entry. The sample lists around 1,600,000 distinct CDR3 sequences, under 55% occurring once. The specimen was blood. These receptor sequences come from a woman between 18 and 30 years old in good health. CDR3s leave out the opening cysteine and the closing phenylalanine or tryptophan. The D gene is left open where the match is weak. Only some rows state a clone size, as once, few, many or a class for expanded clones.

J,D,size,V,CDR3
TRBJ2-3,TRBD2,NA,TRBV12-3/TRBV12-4,ASSTSGRNPDTQY
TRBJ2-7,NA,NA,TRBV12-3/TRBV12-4,ASSFHQGRGGEQY
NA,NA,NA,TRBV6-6,ASSYRAEQY
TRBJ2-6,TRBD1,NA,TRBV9,ASSIPGQDYSGASVLT
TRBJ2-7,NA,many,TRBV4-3,ASSQPGDSTYEQY
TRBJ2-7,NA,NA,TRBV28,ASRDKDRTLSYEQY
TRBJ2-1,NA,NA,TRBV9,ASSGRRKGYNEQF
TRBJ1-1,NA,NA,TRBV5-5,ASSPRPSGLGTEAF
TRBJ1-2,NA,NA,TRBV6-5,ASSSAREPYGYT
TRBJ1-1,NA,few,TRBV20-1,SARGRQSNTEAF
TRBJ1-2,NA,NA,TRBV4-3,ASSQVRGAGYYGYT
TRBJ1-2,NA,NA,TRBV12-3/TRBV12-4,ASTPAARANYGYT
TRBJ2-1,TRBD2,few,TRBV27,ASAGLAGTNSYNEQF
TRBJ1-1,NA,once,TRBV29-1,SVAGQWTEAF
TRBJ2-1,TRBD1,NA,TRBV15,ATRKGQGESEQF
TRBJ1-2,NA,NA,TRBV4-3,TSSQGAVQSHAT